This TCR beta chain was found in a study of T-cell reconstitution after alpha-beta-depleted transplantation in children. This clonotype occurred many times. Unique molecular identifiers were incorporated when the TCRbeta library was constructed. TCRdb processed the PCR reads anew with MiXCR; each CDR3 protein has one entry. The sample yields around 440,000 distinct CDR3 sequences, about 10% seen once. V gave up 3 bases and J gave up 6 bases, with 14 bases separating them. From germline, CDR1 is LNHNV and CDR2 YYDKDF (reference sequence). CDR3 length: 15 residues. The sample consisted of PBMCs, taken before TCRalphabeta/CD19-depleted stem cell transplant. The sequence was obtained from a child younger than 10 with inherited bone marrow failure, due to receive a stem cell transplant. The chain employs TRBV15 and TRBJ2-2, with D perhaps matching TRBD1 or TRBD2 (5 bases each). CDR3 amino acids: CATSSQGMGAGELFF. CDR3 nucleotides: TGTGCCACCAGCAGTCAAGGGATGGGGGCCGGGGAGCTGTTTTTT.